This is a list of T cell receptor beta chains from one sample in a study of Ad26.COV2.S vaccination and SARS-CoV-2 variants. Repertoires were generated with immunoSEQ multiplex PCR, while TCRdb's copy carries only in-frame clones and drops some. Of 350,000 to 450,000 clones in the sample, about 88% are singletons; the top ten hold 1.9%. The sequencing here drew on peripheral blood, taken in a trial of Ad26.COV2.S vaccine versus placebo. The receptors shown here come from a person aged 18-60 years who received the Ad26.COV2.S COVID-19 vaccine or a placebo. Both conserved end residues are part of each CDR3. Fields, in order: J gene, D gene, clone size, V gene, CDR3 DNA, CDR3 protein. The D gene is left open where the match is weak. Only some rows state a clone size, as once, few, many or a class for expanded clones.

>TRBJ2-2|TRBD1|.|TRBV15
TGTGCCACACACGGACAGGGAAGTTCCGGGGAGCTGTTTTTT
CATHGQGSSGELFF
>TRBJ2-7|TRBD2|.|TRBV7-2
TGTGCCAGCAGCCCGGGACTACCTCCTAGGGAGCAGTACTTC
CASSPGLPPREQYF
>TRBJ1-1|.|.|TRBV3-1/TRBV3-2
TGTGCCAGCAGCCAAGAGGTGGGGAACACTGAAGCTTTCTTT
CASSQEVGNTEAFF
>TRBJ1-2|TRBD1|.|TRBV4-1
TGCGCCAGCAGCCAAGGTCAGGGGGCCAACTATGGCTACACCTTC
CASSQGQGANYGYTF
>TRBJ1-2|.|.|TRBV6-6
TGTGCCAGCAGTTACTCAGGGGAAGGCGGCTACACCTTC
CASSYSGEGGYTF
>TRBJ2-5|TRBD2|.|TRBV12-3/TRBV12-4
TGTGCCAGCAGACCCCCTAGCGGAGAGACCCAGTACTTC
CASRPPSGETQYF
>TRBJ2-7|TRBD2|.|TRBV28
TGTGCCAGCAGCCAAACTAGCGGGACTTACGAGCAGTACTTC
CASSQTSGTYEQYF
>TRBJ1-2|.|.|TRBV15
TGTGCCACCAGCAGAGGACACCAATATGGCTACACCTTC
CATSRGHQYGYTF
>TRBJ1-4|.|.|TRBV21-1
TGTGCCAGTCCAAGCCTTCGGGGTTTTAATGAAAAACTGTTTTTT
CASPSLRGFNEKLFF
>TRBJ2-1|.|.|TRBV9
TGTGCCAGCAGCGTAGGGCTTCTCGATGAGCAGTTCTTC
CASSVGLLDEQFF
>TRBJ2-7|TRBD2|.|TRBV3-1/TRBV3-2
TGTGCCAGCAGCCAGTCAACTAGCGGGGGGGGGCACTTC
CASSQSTSGGGHF
>TRBJ1-5|.|.|TRBV15
TGTGCCACGGGGACGGGGCCAGGCAATCAGCCCCAGCATTTT
CATGTGPGNQPQHF
>TRBJ1-1|.|.|TRBV9
TGTGCCAGCGGGATCCACCCCGACACTGAAGCTTTCTTT
CASGIHPDTEAFF
>TRBJ2-5|.|once|TRBV4-3
TGCGCCAGCAGCCCCCGACCGGGAGAGACCCAGTACTTC
CASSPRPGETQYF
>TRBJ2-3|TRBD2|.|TRBV4-2
TGTGCCAGCAGCCAAGCCGCGGGAGCGGGCGCAGATACGCAGTATTTT
CASSQAAGAGADTQYF
>TRBJ1-5|TRBD1|.|TRBV23-1
TGCGCCAGCAGTCAACAGAAACAGGGGATAAGCAATCAGCCCCAGCATTTT
CASSQQKQGISNQPQHF
>TRBJ2-7|TRBD1|.|TRBV2
TGTGCCAGCAGCCCAGTGACAGGGATGCGGGAGCAGTACTTC
CASSPVTGMREQYF
>TRBJ2-1|TRBD2|once|TRBV3-1/TRBV3-2
TGTGCCAGCAGCCAAGAGATCACTAGCGGATACAATGAGCAGTTCTTC
CASSQEITSGYNEQFF
>TRBJ2-4|TRBD1|.|TRBV6-1
TGTGCCAGCAGTGAAAGTATACAGGGGCTAAACATTCAGTACTTC
CASSESIQGLNIQYF
>TRBJ2-3|.|.|TRBV5-1
TGCGCCAGCAGCTTGGAGCTCACAGATACGCAGTATTTT
CASSLELTDTQYF
>TRBJ1-2|TRBD1|.|TRBV11-1
TGTGCCAGCAGCTTATCTGACAGGGGCAACTATGGCTACACCTTC
CASSLSDRGNYGYTF
>TRBJ1-4|.|.|TRBV3-1/TRBV3-2
TGTGCCAGCACCGGTACAGCTAATGAAAAACTGTTTTTT
CASTGTANEKLFF
>TRBJ2-1|TRBD2|.|TRBV19
TGTGCCAGTAGTTCCGGGTTGGGGAGGGCCAATGAGCAGTTCTTC
CASSSGLGRANEQFF
>TRBJ2-2|TRBD2|.|TRBV6-5
TGTGCCAGCAACGGTGCAGCGGGGATTACCGGGGAGCTGTTTTTT
CASNGAAGITGELFF
>TRBJ1-4|.|.|TRBV11-2
TGTGCCAGCAGCTCGGTGAGAGCGGGTGAAAAACTGTTTTTT
CASSSVRAGEKLFF
>TRBJ2-3|.|.|TRBV4-3
TGCGCCAGCAGCCCAGGACTACCTAGCACAGATACGCAGTATTTT
CASSPGLPSTDTQYF
>TRBJ2-7|TRBD2|few|TRBV4-1
TGCGCCAGCAGCCAAGAAGGTAGTAGCGGGAGGCTTTACGAGCAGTACTTC
CASSQEGSSGRLYEQYF